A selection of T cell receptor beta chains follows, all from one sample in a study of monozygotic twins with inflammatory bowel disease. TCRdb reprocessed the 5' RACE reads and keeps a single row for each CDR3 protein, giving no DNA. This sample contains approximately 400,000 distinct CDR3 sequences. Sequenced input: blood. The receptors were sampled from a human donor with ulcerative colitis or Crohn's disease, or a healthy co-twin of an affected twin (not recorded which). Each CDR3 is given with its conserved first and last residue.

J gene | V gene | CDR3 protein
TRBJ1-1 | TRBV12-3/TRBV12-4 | CASNKGSWFFENTEAFF
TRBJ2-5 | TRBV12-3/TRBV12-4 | CASSQRQLGSETQYF
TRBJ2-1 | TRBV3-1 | CASSLAWTSGSLGSYNEQFF
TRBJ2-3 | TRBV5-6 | CASSPGLAGYADTQYF
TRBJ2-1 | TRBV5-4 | CASSLPGRIHNEQFF
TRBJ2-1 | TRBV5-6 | CASSLGYRSSYNEQFF
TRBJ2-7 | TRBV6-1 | CASRQGLAGAYEQYF
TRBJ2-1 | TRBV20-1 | CSAPFRGLGGEQFF
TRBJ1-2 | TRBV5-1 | CASSLAQGQGAGGYTF
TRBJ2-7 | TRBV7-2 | CASSLGVRAGQAYEQYF
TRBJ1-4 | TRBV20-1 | CSARDSAGEGEKLFF
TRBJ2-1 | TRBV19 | CASSNRGGGIIEQFF
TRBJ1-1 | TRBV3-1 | CASSQARRNTEAFF
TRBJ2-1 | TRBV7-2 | CASSLVGHIVGTSDGVPYNEQFF
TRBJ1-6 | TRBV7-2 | CASSLPSGAHRGFPVGRSPLHF
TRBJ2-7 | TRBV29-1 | CSVLRAYEQYF
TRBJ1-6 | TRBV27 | CASSSGTGASPLHF
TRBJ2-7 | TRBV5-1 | CASSGHVSSYEQYF
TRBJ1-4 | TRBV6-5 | CASSSQWGSNEKLFF
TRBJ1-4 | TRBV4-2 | CASSPLGGRATNEKLFF
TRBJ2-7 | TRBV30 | CAWSVRLVWTSGGYEQYF
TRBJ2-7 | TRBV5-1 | CASSPGLAGVVFSYEQYF
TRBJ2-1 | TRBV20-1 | CSAYAPNEQFF
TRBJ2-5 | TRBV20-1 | CSARDPPLAPTQETQYF
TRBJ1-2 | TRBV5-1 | CASSLRSGQTTNYGYTF